A single sample gave rise to the 14 T cell receptor beta chains below, sequenced in a study of T cells in Graves' hyperthyroidism and ophthalmopathy. It was RNA transcripts that yielded the amplified TCR beta CDR3 regions. The HTBI primer set was used in a first-round RT-PCR of the TCR CDR3. Each CDR3 protein is one row after TCRdb ran MiXCR on the multiplex PCR reads. Of roughly 160,000 distinct CDR3 sequences listed, just under 9.5% are singletons. The source material was blood. The receptors here all came from a woman aged 18-29 years with Graves' hyperthyroidism that later progressed to Graves' ophthalmopathy.

Regarding this clonotype: A read error may be the cause here, since a much bigger clone is one base away. V usage is TRBV3-1 and J usage is TRBJ1-3; unclear D gene. The CDR3 is made up of 13 amino acids. The germline V gene encodes CDR1 LGHDT and CDR2 YNNKEL (reference sequence). The CDR3, as DNA: TGTGCCAGCAGCCTAAGCTCTGGAAACGCCATATATTTT. Translating gives CASSLSSGNAIYF.

In its sample, this clonotype was seen many times. CDR3 protein: CASSPRTGIAKNIQYF. DNA of the CDR3: TGTGCCAGCAGCCCTCGGACAGGGATAGCCAAAAACATTCAGTACTTC. The J gene is TRBJ2-4, the V gene TRBV11-2; TRBD1 matches 8 bases. Germline-derived CDR1 and CDR2 are SGHAT and FQNNGV. The CDR3 is made up of 16 amino acids. J was trimmed by 0 bases and V by 5 bases; bases with no gene match: 6. Filled out from reference TRBV11-2 and TRBJ2-4, the complete variable domain reads EAGVAQSPRYKIIEKRQSVAFWCNPISGHATLYWYQQILGQGPKLLIQFQNNGVVDDSQLPKDRFSAERLKGVDSTLKIQPAKLEDSAVYLCASSPRTGIAKNIQYFGAGTRLSVL.

This clonotype was observed at least ten times. This chain uses TRBV30 with TRBJ1-1; D is undetermined. Trimming took off 0 bases at V and 1 base at J, with 6 bases between the two ends. CDR3 length: 13 amino acids. Per germline, CDR1 GTSNPN and CDR2 SVGIG (reference sequence). CDR3 bases: TGTGCCTGGAGTGTACTTGGGAACACTGAAGCTTTCTTT. Protein product: CAWSVLGNTEAFF.

This chain uses TRBV19 with TRBJ2-1, with D hard to call. The length of the CDR3 is 14 residues. Trimming cost V 7 bases and J 3 bases, with 13 bases left between them. Per the germline V gene, CDR1 is LNHDA and CDR2 is SQIVND (reference sequence). The DNA of the CDR3 is TGTGCCAGTAATACCCGAATGGGCTACAATGAGCAGTTCTTC. This encodes CASNTRMGYNEQFF.

This chain links TRBV4-2 with TRBJ1-6; 9 nucleotides agree with TRBD1. The germline gives CDR1 LGHNA, CDR2 YNFKEQ. The CDR3 runs to 16 residues. V was pared by 1 base and J by 7 bases, with 5 bases of the junction left unmatched. CDR3 sequence reads: CASSQASGTGNSPLHF. DNA of the CDR3: TGTGCCAGCAGCCAAGCCTCCGGGACAGGGAATTCACCCCTCCACTTT.

This clonotype was seen repeatedly, ten times or more. The CDR3 loop is CASSQGGEPQHF. The DNA of the CDR3 is TGTGCCAGCAGCCAGGGGGGAGAGCCCCAGCATTTT. The V gene is TRBV28, the J gene TRBJ1-5, with 7 nucleotides matching TRBD1. V trimming: 6 bases; J trimming: 8 bases; junction bases outside the gene matches: 4. Germline assignment: CDR1 MDHEN and CDR2 SYDVKM. CDR3 size: 12 residues.

This clonotype was counted many times. J is TRBJ1-4 and V is TRBV5-1, with TRBD1 identical over 7 bases. J was trimmed by 7 bases and V by 2 bases; bases with no gene match: 5. The CDR3 length is 14 residues. Germline V gene sequence: CDR1 SGHRS, CDR2 YFSETQ. The CDR3 sequence: CASSLGQAGEKLFF. In DNA form, the CDR3 reads TGCGCCAGCAGCTTAGGACAGGCGGGTGAAAAACTGTTTTTT.

This clonotype has a count of ten or more. The chain uses TRBV6-1 and TRBJ1-1; D is ambiguous. This CDR3 has 15 residues. V was trimmed by 3 bases and J by 3 bases, leaving 14 bases between them. Germline-derived CDR1 and CDR2 are MNHNS and SASEGT. In nucleotides, the CDR3 is TGTGCCAGCAGTGACCTGGCGGTGATGGACACTGAAGCTTTCTTT. This gives the protein CASSDLAVMDTEAFF.

This clonotype was detected ten times or more. Its ends do not fully match the called genes, so a read error is possible. The chain joins TRBV29-1 to TRBJ2-2; 7 bases fit TRBD2. CDR3 length: 15 amino acids. Looked up from germline, CDR1 is SQVTM and CDR2 is ANQGSEA. The CDR3 loop is CSVEGLVEDTGELFF. CDR3 bases: TGCAGCGTGGAAGGACTAGTTGAGGACACCGGGGAGCTGTTTTTT.

This clonotype was detected ten times or more. CDR3 sequence (DNA): TGTGCCAGCAGTGCCGGACAGGGTGGATTGGGCAATCAGCCCCAGCATTTT. Translating gives CASSAGQGGLGNQPQHF. The gene calls are TRBV6-1 and TRBJ1-5; TRBD1 aligns across 8 bases. The J segment lost 2 bases and the V segment lost 4 bases, leaving 10 bases of the junction unmatched. The V gene's germline CDR1 is MNHNS and CDR2 SASEGT. The CDR3 has 17 residues.

This clonotype has at least ten counts. This chain links TRBV11-2 with TRBJ2-1, with 9 bases fitting TRBD2. Germline CDR1 reads SGHAT; CDR2 reads FQNNGV. V was pared by 2 bases and J by 4 bases, with 12 bases of the junction left unmatched. The CDR3 covers 18 residues. CDR3 loop: CASSLSFSGRTNYNEQFF. CDR3 sequence (DNA): TGTGCCAGCAGCTTATCGTTTAGCGGGAGAACGAATTACAATGAGCAGTTCTTC.

J is TRBJ2-3 and V is TRBV19; tentative D call: TRBD2 (7 bases). CDR1 LNHDA and CDR2 SQIVND come from the germline V gene (reference sequence). This CDR3 has 16 amino acids. Deletions cut 3 bases from V and 0 bases from J, with 13 bases between. The CDR3 loop reads CASSIYAGASTDTQYF. DNA of the CDR3: TGTGCCAGTAGTATTTATGCGGGGGCTAGCACAGATACGCAGTATTTT.

This clonotype was seen repeatedly, ten times or more. J is TRBJ1-2 and V is TRBV12-3 or TRBV12-4; D uncertain. CDR3 length equals 14 residues. V dropped 7 bases and J dropped 2 bases, with 14 bases sitting between them. This CDR3 reads CASTTQVTNYGYTF. The CDR3 nucleotides read TGTGCCAGCACCACACAAGTGACCAACTATGGCTACACCTTC.

For this clonotype: Relative to the germline gene, one junction end is altered; a read error may explain this. The chain carries TRBV20-1 and TRBJ1-5, with D unresolved. This CDR3 contains 14 residues. Germline CDR1 reads DFQATT; CDR2 reads SNEGSKA (reference sequence). For the CDR3, the DNA is TGCAATGCTAGAGCGGCAGTCGATTATCAGCCCCAGCATTTT. This translates into CNARAAVDYQPQHF.